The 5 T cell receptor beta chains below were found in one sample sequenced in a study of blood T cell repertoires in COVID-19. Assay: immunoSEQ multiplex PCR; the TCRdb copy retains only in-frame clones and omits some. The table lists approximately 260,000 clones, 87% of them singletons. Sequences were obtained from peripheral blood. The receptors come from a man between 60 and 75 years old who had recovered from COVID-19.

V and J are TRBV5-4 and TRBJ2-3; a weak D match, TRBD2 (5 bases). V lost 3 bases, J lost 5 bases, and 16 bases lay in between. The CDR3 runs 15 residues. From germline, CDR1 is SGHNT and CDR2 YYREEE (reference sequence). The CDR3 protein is CASSWYTSEGDTQYF. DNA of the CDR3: TGTGCCAGCAGCTGGTACACCAGTGAGGGAGATACGCAGTATTTT.

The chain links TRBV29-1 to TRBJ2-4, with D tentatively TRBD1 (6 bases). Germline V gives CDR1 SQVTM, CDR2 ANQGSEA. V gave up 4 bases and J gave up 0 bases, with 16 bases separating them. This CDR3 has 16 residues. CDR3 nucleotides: TGCAGCGTTGTCCAACCGGGACATTTAGCCAAAAACATTCAGTACTTC. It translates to CSVVQPGHLAKNIQYF.

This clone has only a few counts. The CDR3 spells CASSRGGLAGTISSYEQYF. The CDR3 DNA follows: TGCGCCAGCAGCCGAGGAGGACTAGCGGGGACCATTAGCTCCTACGAGCAGTACTTC. This sequence joins TRBV4-1 and TRBJ2-7; 12 nucleotides agree with TRBD2. Trimming at V came to 4 bases and at J to 0 bases, leaving 13 bases not matched to a gene. This CDR3 has 19 amino acids. Germline loops: CDR1 MGHRA, CDR2 YSYEKL.

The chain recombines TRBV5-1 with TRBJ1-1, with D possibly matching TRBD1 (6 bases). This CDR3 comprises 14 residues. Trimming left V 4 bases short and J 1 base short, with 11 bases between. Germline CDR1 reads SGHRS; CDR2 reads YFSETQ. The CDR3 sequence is CASSPPDRNTEAFF. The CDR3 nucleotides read TGCGCCAGCAGCCCACCGGACAGGAACACTGAAGCTTTCTTT.

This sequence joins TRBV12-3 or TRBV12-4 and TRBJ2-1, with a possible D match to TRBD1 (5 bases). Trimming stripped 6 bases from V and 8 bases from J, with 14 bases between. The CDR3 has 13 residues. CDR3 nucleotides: TGTGCCAGCAGCCCCTCCGGACACTATGAGCAGTTCTTC. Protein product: CASSPSGHYEQFF.